This T cell receptor beta chain was sequenced during a study of cytomegalovirus exposure and HLA in healthy donors. The PCR ran on 60 Vbeta and 13 Jbeta primers. The table came from immunoSEQ multiplex PCR; TCRdb's copy has only in-frame clones and leaves some out. The sample includes 110,000 to 150,000 clones. V was pared by 3 bases and J by 13 bases, with 12 bases of the junction left unmatched. The length of the CDR3 is 15 residues. Germline V gives CDR1 KGHSH, CDR2 LQKENI. This sequence was found in a male donor in good health and CMV-seronegative. This chain links TRBV18 with TRBJ2-6; TRBD1 agrees at 7 bases. The specimen was PBMCs. The CDR3 region has the DNA TGTGCCAGCTCACCGCCGACAGGGAGCCCAAAGGTCCTGACTTTC. It specifies CASSPPTGSPKVLTF.